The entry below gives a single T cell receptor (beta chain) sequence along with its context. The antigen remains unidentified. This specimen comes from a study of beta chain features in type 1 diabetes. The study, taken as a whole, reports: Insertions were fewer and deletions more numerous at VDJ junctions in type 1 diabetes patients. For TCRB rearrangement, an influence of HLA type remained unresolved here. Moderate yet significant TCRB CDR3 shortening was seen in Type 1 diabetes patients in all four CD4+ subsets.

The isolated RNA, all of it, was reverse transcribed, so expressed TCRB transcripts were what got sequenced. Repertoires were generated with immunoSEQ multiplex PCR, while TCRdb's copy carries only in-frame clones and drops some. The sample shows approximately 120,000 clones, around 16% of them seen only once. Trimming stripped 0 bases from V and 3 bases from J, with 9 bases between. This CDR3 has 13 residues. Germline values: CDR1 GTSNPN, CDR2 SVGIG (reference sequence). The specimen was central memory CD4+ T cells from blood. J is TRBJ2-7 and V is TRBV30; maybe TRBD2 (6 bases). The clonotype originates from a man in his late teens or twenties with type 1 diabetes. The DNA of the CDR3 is TGTGCCTGGAGTGTGGCTAGCGACTACGAGCAGTACTTC. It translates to CAWSVASDYEQYF.